This T cell receptor beta chain was captured by sequencing in a study of Ad26.COV2.S vaccination and SARS-CoV-2 variants. Comment on this clone: Antigen unknown.

J gave up 5 bases and V 4 bases, and 8 bases lay outside the gene matches. CDR3 length equals 15 residues. The germline V gene has CDR1 SGHDN and CDR2 FVKESK. Whole-study results and caveats: Vaccinees displayed broader spike-specific TCR repertoires than placebo recipients. Vaccine and placebo recipients had similar non-spike TCR breadth. There was reportedly substantial breadth in spike-specific CD8+ and CD4+ T cell responses after vaccination.

Generated by immunoSEQ multiplex PCR, the TCRdb table keeps only in-frame clones and is missing some. The repertoire holds around 400,000 clones, with roughly 85% as singletons. Treatment denoted: roughly 20 received Ad26.COV2.S at low or high dose, single or two shots; about 5 received placebo; per-sample allocation not given. The samples were gathered on day 63 after the first injection of vaccine or placebo. The genes are TRBV14 and TRBJ2-5; TRBD2 matches at 9 bases. The sample in question was peripheral blood, obtained in a trial of Ad26.COV2.S vaccine versus placebo. The receptor comes from a person aged 18-65 years who received the Ad26.COV2.S COVID-19 vaccine or a placebo. The CDR3 nucleotides are TGTGCCAGCAGCCCCATCGGACTAGCGACGGAGACCCAGTACTTC. It encodes CASSPIGLATETQYF.